Below, 10 T cell receptor beta chains from the same sample are listed, as sequenced in a study of shared clonotypes between healthy human individuals. Only in-frame clones appear in the TCRdb table, and some are missing; sequencing was by immunoSEQ multiplex PCR. The sample lists 2 million to 3 million clones; roughly 93% were seen once. The sequencing input was naive CD4+ T cells from PBMCs. The subset denotes: CD45RA+ positively selected. The source is a man between 18 and 35 years old in good health. Some clones in this sample may be carry-over from other donors' samples.

Comment on this clone: Additional DNA sequences in this sample encode the identical CDR3. This chain joins TRBV6-1 and TRBJ2-3; no clear D. Trimming stripped 8 bases from V and 0 bases from J, with 6 bases between. This CDR3 has 12 amino acids. CDR1 is MNHNS, CDR2 SASEGT, per germline. The DNA for the CDR3 is TGTGCCAGCCGTCCTAGCACAGATACGCAGTATTTT. Translation gives CASRPSTDTQYF.

The J gene is TRBJ1-6, the V gene TRBV30; weak D call: TRBD1 (5 bases). CDR3 size: 16 residues. Looked up from germline, CDR1 is GTSNPN and CDR2 is SVGIG (reference sequence). V was clipped by 4 bases and J by 6 bases, with 19 bases between them. The CDR3, as DNA: TGTGCCTGGACCGAAACCTCGACAGCTAGTAATTCACCCCTCCACTTT. It codes for CAWTETSTASNSPLHF.

This clone was detected only once. V is TRBV2 and J is TRBJ2-7, with D hard to call. This CDR3 comprises 16 residues. Germline CDR1 and CDR2: SNHLY and FYNNEI. Trimming shortened V by 0 bases and J by 1 base, and 13 bases separated the two germline ends. CDR3 DNA: TGTGCCAGCAGTGAAGCGGCCGGATTCAATTCCTACGAGCAGTACTTC. Translating it yields CASSEAAGFNSYEQYF.

A single count supports this clone. V is TRBV6-1 and J is TRBJ1-6; TRBD1 might be the D (5 bases). The ends were cut back, 6 bases at V and 8 bases at J, with 17 bases in the middle. The germline V gene encodes CDR1 MNHNS and CDR2 SASEGT. CDR3 length equals 15 residues. This chain's CDR3 is CASSPRPPRDSPLHF. The CDR3 nucleotides read TGTGCCAGCAGCCCCAGGCCCCCCAGGGATTCACCCCTCCACTTT.

This clone has just one count. The CDR3 nucleotides read TGTGCCAGCTCACCACTAAAGGGAACGAACACCGGGGAGCTGTTTTTT. Translated, it gives CASSPLKGTNTGELFF. This chain links TRBV18 with TRBJ2-2; D is ambiguous. The length of the CDR3 is 16 residues. V lost 1 base and J lost 0, with 9 bases in between. Per germline, CDR1 KGHSH and CDR2 LQKENI.

This chain uses TRBV28 with TRBJ1-2; D is undetermined. V dropped 6 bases and J dropped 6 bases, with 17 bases sitting between them. Germline lookup yields CDR1 MDHEN and CDR2 SYDVKM. This CDR3 is 14 amino acids long. DNA of the CDR3: TGTGCCAGCAGCACTCACGGTAGAGCGGATGGCTACACCTTC. It translates to CASSTHGRADGYTF.

The V and J genes are TRBV7-9 and TRBJ2-3, with TRBD1 matching over 8 bases. This CDR3 region has 15 residues. Per germline, CDR1 SEHNR and CDR2 FQNEAQ (reference sequence). V lost 3 bases and J lost 0; bases outside the gene matches: 2. The DNA of the CDR3 is TGTGCCAGCAGCTTCAGGACAGGGAGCACAGATACGCAGTATTTT. It yields the protein CASSFRTGSTDTQYF. The full variable domain, rest sourced from reference TRBV7-9 and TRBJ2-3, is DTGVSQNPRHKITKRGQNVTFRCDPISEHNRLYWYRQTLGQGPEFLTYFQNEAQLEKSRLLSDRFSAERPKGSFSTLEIQRTEQGDSAMYLCASSFRTGSTDTQYFGPGTRLTVL.

The gene calls are TRBV2 and TRBJ2-7; the D is unclear. Deletions cut 5 bases from V and 7 bases from J, with 24 bases between. The germline gives CDR1 SNHLY, CDR2 FYNNEI. The CDR3 covers 16 residues. The CDR3 bases are TGTGCCAGCAGTTCCGTTGGTGGGCTCCACACCACAGAGCAGTACTTC. The encoded protein is CASSSVGGLHTTEQYF.

The genes are TRBV6-1 and TRBJ1-1; weak D call: TRBD1 (5 bases). V lost 5 bases and J 4 bases, leaving 14 bases between the germline ends. Germline CDR1 and CDR2: MNHNS and SASEGT. CDR3 length equals 14 residues. The CDR3 nucleotides read TGTGCCAGCAGTTTCCAGGGAGGGCTCACTGAAGCTTTCTTT. Protein: CASSFQGGLTEAFF.

CDR3 sequence: CASRFEGGKNYGYTF. CDR3 in DNA: TGTGCCAGCAGGTTCGAGGGGGGAAAGAACTATGGCTACACCTTC. J is TRBJ1-2 and V is TRBV27; D may be TRBD1 (6 bases). The germline V and J ends were trimmed by 6 bases and 2 bases, with 16 bases remaining between them. This CDR3 has 15 residues. The germline gives CDR1 MNHEY, CDR2 SMNVEV (reference sequence).